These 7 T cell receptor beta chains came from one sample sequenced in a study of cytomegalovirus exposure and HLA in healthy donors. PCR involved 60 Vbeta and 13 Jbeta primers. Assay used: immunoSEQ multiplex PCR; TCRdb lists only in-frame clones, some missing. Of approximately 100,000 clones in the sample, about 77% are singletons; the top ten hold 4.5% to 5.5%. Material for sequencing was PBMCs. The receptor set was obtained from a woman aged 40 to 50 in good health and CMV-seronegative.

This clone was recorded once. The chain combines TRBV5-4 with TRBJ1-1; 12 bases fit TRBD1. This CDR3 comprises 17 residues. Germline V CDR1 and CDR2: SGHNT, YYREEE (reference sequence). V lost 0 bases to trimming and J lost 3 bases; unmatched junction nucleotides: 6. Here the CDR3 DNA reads TGTGCCAGCAGCTTGGGGGACAGGGGGCGCGGGTACACTGAAGCTTTCTTT. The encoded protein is CASSLGDRGRGYTEAFF.

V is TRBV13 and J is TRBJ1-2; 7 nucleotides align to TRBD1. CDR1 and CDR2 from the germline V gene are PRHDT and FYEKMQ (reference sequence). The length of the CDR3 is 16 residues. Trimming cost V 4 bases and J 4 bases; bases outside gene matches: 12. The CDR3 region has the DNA TGTGCCAGCAGCTCCACTTCTGGGACAGCTTCCTATGGCTACACCTTC. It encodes CASSSTSGTASYGYTF.

CDR3 loop: CSARSVAEAFF. Written as DNA, the CDR3 is TGCAGTGCTAGATCGGTAGCTGAAGCTTTCTTT. The rearrangement uses TRBV20-1 and TRBJ1-1; D gene ambiguous. V shed 2 bases and J shed 6 bases, with 7 bases lying between them. In germline, CDR1 is DFQATT, CDR2 SNEGSKA (reference sequence). This CDR3 region has 11 residues.

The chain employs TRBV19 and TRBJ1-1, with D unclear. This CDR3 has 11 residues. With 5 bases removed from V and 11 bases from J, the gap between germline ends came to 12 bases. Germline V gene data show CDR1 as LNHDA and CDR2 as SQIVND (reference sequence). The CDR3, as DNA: TGTGCCAGTAGTTGGCAGCGAGCGGCTTTCTTT. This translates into CASSWQRAAFF.

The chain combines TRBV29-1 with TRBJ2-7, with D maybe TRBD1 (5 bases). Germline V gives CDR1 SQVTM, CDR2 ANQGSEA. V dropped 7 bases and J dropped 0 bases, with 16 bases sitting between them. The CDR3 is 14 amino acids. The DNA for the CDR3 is TGCAGCGCCATGGGGCCGACGAGCTCCTACGAGCAGTACTTC. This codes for CSAMGPTSSYEQYF.

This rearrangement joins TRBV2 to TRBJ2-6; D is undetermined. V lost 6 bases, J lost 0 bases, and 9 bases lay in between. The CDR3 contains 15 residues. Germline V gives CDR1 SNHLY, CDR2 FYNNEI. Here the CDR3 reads CASRTGSSGANVLTF. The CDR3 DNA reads TGTGCCAGCAGAACCGGGTCCTCTGGGGCCAACGTCCTGACTTTC.

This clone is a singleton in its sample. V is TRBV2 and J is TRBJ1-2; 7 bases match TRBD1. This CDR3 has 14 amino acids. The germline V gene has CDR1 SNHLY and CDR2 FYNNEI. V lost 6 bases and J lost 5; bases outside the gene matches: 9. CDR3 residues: CASRADRISYGYTF. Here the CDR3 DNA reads TGTGCCAGCAGGGCGGACAGGATTTCGTATGGCTACACCTTC.